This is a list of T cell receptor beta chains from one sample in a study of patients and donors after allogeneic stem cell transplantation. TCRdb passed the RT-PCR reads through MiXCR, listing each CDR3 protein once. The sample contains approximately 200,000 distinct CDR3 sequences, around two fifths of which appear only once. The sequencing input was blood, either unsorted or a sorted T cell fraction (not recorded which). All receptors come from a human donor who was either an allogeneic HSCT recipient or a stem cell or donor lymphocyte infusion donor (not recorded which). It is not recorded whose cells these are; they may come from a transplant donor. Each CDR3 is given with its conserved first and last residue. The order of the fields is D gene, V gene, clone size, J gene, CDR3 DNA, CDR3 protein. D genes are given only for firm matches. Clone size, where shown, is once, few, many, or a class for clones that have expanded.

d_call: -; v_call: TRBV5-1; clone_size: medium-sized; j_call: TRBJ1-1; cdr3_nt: TGCGCCAGCAGCTTGGCCGGAGGGATGAACACTGAAGCTTTCTTT; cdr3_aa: CASSLAGGMNTEAFF
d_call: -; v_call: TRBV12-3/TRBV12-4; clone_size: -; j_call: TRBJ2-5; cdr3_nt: TGTGCCAGCACCAAGTACCAAGAGACCCAGTACTTC; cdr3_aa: CASTKYQETQYF
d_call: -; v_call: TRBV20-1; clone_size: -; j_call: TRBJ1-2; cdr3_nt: TGCAGTGAAAGAAGGACGGGGTGGTATGGCTACACCTTC; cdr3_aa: CSERRTGWYGYTF
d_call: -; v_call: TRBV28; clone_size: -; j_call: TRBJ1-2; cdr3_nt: TGTGCCAGCAAAACCACTAACTATGGCTACACCTTC; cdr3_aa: CASKTTNYGYTF
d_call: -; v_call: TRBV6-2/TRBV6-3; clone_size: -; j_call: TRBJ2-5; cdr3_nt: TGTGCCAGCAGTTACCAACGAGAGACCCAGTACTTC; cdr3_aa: CASSYQRETQYF
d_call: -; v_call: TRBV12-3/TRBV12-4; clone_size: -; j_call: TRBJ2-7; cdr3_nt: TGTGCCAGCAGTTTAGAGGCCACGAGCTCCTACGAGCAGTACTTC; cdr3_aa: CASSLEATSSYEQYF
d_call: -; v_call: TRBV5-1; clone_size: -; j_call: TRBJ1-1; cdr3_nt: TGCGCCAGCAGCTTGACCAGACAAACGAACACTGAAGCTTTCTTT; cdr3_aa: CASSLTRQTNTEAFF
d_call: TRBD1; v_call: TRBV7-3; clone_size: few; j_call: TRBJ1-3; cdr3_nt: TGTGCCAGCAGCTCAGCCGGACAGGGGTCTGGAAACACCATATATTTT; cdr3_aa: CASSSAGQGSGNTIYF
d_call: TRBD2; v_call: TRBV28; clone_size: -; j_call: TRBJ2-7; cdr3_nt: TGTGCCAGCAGTCCAATGACTAGCGGACTCTACGAGCAGTACTTC; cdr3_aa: CASSPMTSGLYEQYF
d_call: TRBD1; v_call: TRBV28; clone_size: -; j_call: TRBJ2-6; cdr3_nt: TGTGCCAGCAGTAACCAGGGGGCGTTTGGGGCCAACGTCCTGACTTTC; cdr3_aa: CASSNQGAFGANVLTF
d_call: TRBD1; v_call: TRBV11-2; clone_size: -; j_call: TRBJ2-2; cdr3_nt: TGTGCCAGCAGCTCCCCGACAGGGATCGGCACCGGGGAGCTGTTTTTT; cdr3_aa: CASSSPTGIGTGELFF
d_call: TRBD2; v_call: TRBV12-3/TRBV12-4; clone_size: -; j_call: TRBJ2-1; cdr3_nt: TGTGCCAGCATCCCTAGCGGGAGCTCCTACAATGAGCAGTTCTTC; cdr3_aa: CASIPSGSSYNEQFF
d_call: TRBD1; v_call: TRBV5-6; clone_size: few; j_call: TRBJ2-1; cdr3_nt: TGTGCCAGCAGCTGGGACAGAAACAATGAGCAGTTCTTC; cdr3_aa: CASSWDRNNEQFF
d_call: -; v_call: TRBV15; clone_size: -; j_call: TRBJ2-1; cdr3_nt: TGTGCCACCAGCAGCCCCCTCCATACGAGCTCCTACAATGAGCAGTTCTTC; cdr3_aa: CATSSPLHTSSYNEQFF
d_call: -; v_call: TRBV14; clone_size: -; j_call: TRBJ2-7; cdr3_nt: TGTGCCAGCAGCCAAGTAATCTACGAGCAGTACTTC; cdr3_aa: CASSQVIYEQYF
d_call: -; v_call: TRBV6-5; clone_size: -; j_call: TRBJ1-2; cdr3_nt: TGTGCCAGCAGTGGTAGAGGTACGGATGGCTACACCTTC; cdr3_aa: CASSGRGTDGYTF
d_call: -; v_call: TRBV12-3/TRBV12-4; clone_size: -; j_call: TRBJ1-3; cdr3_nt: TGTGCCAGCAGACTCGACAGGCACAGCTCTGGAAACACCATATATTTT; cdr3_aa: CASRLDRHSSGNTIYF
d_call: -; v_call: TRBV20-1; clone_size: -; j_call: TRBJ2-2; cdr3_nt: TGCAGTGCGCGACTAGGGTCGAACACCGGGGAGCTGTTTTTT; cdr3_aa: CSARLGSNTGELFF
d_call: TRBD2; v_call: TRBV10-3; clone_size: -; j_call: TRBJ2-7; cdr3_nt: TGTGCCATCACCGAATTAGCGGGAGGAAACGAGCAGTACTTC; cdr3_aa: CAITELAGGNEQYF
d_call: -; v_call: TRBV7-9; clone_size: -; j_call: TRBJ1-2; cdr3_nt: TGTGCCAGCAGCTTAGCGGGCAGGGATGGCTATGGCTACACCTTC; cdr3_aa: CASSLAGRDGYGYTF
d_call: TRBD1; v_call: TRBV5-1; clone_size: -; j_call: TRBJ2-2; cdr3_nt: TGCGCCAGCAGCTTGAGGACAGGGCAATCCGGGGAGCTGTTTTTT; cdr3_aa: CASSLRTGQSGELFF
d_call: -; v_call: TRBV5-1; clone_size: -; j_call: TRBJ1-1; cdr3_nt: TGCGCCAGCAGCTTGGTTACAGGAACCTTGGAAGCTTTCTTT; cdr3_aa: CASSLVTGTLEAFF
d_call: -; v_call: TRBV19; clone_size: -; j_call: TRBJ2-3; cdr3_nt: TGTGCCAGTAGTATCCAATCAGGGGGGAGCGCAGATACGCAGTATTTT; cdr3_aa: CASSIQSGGSADTQYF
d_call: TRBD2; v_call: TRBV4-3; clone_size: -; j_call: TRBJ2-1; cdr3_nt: TGCGCCAGCAGCGGGAGCGGGAGGTTCTACAATGAGCAGTTCTTC; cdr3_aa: CASSGSGRFYNEQFF
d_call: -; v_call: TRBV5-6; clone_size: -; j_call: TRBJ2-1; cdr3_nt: TGTGCCAGCAGCTTGCTCCATGAGGACAATGAGCAGTTCTTC; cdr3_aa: CASSLLHEDNEQFF
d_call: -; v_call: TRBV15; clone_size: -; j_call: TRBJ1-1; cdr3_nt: TGTGCCACCAGCAGAGATCAACGGACACACTGGGCGGGGACTGAAGCTTTCTTT; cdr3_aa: CATSRDQRTHWAGTEAFF
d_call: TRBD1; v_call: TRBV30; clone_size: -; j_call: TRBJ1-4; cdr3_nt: TGTGCCTGGACCTGGACAGGGGATGAAAAACTGTTTTTT; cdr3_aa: CAWTWTGDEKLFF
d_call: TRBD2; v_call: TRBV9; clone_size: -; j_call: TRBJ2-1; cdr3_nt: TGTGCCAGCAGCGGAGGACTAGCGACTTACAATGAGCAGTTCTTC; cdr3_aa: CASSGGLATYNEQFF
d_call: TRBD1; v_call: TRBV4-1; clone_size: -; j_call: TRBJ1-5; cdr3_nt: TGCGCCAGCAGCCAAGATCCTCCTCGACAGGGGAATCAGCCCCAGCATTTT; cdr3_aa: CASSQDPPRQGNQPQHF
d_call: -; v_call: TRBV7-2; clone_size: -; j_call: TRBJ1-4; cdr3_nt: TGTGCCAGCAGCTTAGTGAGGGCCCCGAATGAAAAACTGTTTTTT; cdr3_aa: CASSLVRAPNEKLFF
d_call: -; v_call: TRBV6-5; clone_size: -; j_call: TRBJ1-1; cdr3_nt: TGTGCCAGCAGTTACTCGAAGGGGATAGGGTACACTGAAGCTTTCTTT; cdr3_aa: CASSYSKGIGYTEAFF
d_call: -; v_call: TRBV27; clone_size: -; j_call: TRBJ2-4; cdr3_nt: TGTGCCCAGGGGATAGCCAAAAACATTCAGTACTTC; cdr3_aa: CAQGIAKNIQYF
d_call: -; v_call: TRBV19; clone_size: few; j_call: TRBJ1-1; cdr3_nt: TGTGCCAGTAGTCCCCGCGAGGCCACTGAAGCTTTCTTT; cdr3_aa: CASSPREATEAFF
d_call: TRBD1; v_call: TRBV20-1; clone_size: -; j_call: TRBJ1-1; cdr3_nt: TGCAGTGCTAGGGTCCGACAGGGCGGCACTGAAGCTTTCTTT; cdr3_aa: CSARVRQGGTEAFF
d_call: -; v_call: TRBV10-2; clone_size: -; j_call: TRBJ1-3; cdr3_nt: TGCGCCAGCAGTGAGGGGGATCCGGGGTATTCTGGAAACACCATATATTTT; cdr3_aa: CASSEGDPGYSGNTIYF
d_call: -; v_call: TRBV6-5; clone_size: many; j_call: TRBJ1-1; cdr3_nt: TGTGCCAGCAGTTACTCTGGGGGTAGAACTGAAGCTTTCTTT; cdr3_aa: CASSYSGGRTEAFF
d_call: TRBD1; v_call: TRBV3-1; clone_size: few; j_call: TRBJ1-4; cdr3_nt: TGTGCCAGCAGCCATGGCACAGGGGAGGAAAAACTGTTTTTT; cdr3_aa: CASSHGTGEEKLFF
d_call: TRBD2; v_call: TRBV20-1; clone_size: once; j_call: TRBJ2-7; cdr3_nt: TGCAGTGCTGCCCTCCGGCTAGCGGGAGCCTTCCAAACCCTCTCCTACGAGCAGTACTTC; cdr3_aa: CSAALRLAGAFQTLSYEQYF
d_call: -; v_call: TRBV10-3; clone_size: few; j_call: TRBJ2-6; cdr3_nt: TGTGCCATCAGTCCCGACAGCGGGGCCAACGTCCTGACTTTC; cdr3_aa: CAISPDSGANVLTF
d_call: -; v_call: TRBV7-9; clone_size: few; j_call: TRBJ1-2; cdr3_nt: TGTGCCAGCATAACCCAGGGTGGCTACACCTTC; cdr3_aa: CASITQGGYTF
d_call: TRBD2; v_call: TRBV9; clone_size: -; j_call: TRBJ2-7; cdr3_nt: TGTGCCAGCAGCGTGGTTTTAGCGGGAATGGACTCCTACGAGCAGTACTTC; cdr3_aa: CASSVVLAGMDSYEQYF
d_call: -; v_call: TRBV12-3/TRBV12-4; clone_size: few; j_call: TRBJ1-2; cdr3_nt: TGTGCCAGCAGTTTCGGGGTAGGCCCTGAGGCCTACTATGGCTACACCTTC; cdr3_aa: CASSFGVGPEAYYGYTF
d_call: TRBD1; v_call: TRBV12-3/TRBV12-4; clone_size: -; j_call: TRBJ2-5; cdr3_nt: TGTGCCAGCAGTTTAGGACAGGGTGGAGAAGAGACCCAGTACTTC; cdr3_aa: CASSLGQGGEETQYF
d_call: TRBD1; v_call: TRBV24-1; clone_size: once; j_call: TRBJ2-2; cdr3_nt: TGTGCCACCAGAGGACAGGGGACCGGGGAGCTGTTTTTT; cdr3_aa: CATRGQGTGELFF
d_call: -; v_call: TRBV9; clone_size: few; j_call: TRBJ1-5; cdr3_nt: TGTGCCAGCAGCGTAGGAGGGACCCAGCCCCAGCATTTT; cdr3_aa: CASSVGGTQPQHF
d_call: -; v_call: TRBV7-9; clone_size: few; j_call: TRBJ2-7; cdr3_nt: TGTGCCAGCACCCGTAGTGAGCCAGCCTACGAGCAGTACTTC; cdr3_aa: CASTRSEPAYEQYF
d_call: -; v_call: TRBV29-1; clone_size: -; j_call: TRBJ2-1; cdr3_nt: TGCAGCGCCGTTCGACTCCCCCGTAACTTTTACAATGAGCAGTTCTTC; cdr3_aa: CSAVRLPRNFYNEQFF
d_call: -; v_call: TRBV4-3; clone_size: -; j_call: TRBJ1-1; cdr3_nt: TGCGCCAGCAGCCCGATATTACTAGGGACTGAAGCTTTCTTT; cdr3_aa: CASSPILLGTEAFF
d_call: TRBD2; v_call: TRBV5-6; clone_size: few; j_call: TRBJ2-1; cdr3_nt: TGTGCCAGCAGCCCGAAACCGGGACTAGCGGCCTACAATGAGCAGTTCTTC; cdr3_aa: CASSPKPGLAAYNEQFF
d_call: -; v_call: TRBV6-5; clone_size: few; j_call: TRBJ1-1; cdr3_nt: TGTGCCAGCAGAATCCAGCAGGGCCCCAACACTGAAGCTTTCTTT; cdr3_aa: CASRIQQGPNTEAFF
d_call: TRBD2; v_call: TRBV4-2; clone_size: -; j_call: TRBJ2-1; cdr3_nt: TGTGCCAGCAGCCAAGGGGGAGGACTAGCGGCATCCGATGAGCAGTTCTTC; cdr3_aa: CASSQGGGLAASDEQFF